What follows are 25 T cell receptor beta chains derived from one specimen sequenced in a study of blood T cell repertoires in COVID-19. Sequencing used immunoSEQ multiplex PCR; TCRdb keeps in-frame clones, though not all of them. The sample carries 290,000 or so clones, around nine tenths recorded once. The sample comprised PBMCs or T cells enriched from blood (not recorded which). These receptors all stem from a woman younger than 35 who had recovered from COVID-19.

The CDR3 loop reads CASSQDLEATNEKLFF. The CDR3 DNA is TGCGCCAGCAGCCAAGATTTGGAGGCAACTAATGAAAAACTGTTTTTT. The genes are TRBV4-3 and TRBJ1-4; no clear D. In germline, CDR1 is LGHNA, CDR2 YSLEER. The CDR3 is 16 amino acids. V was shortened by 0 bases and J by 0 bases, with 8 bases between the two germline ends.

This clone showed up just once. The chain is built from TRBV5-1 and TRBJ2-7; the match to TRBD2 covers 10 bases. The V segment lost 0 bases and the J segment 6 bases; nucleotides outside the gene matches: 6. The germline V gene encodes CDR1 SGHRS and CDR2 YFSETQ. This CDR3 spans 15 amino acids. CDR3 bases: TGCGCCAGCAGCTTGGGCAGCGGGGGGGCTTTCGAGCAGTACTTC. Protein sequence: CASSLGSGGAFEQYF.

The chain has TRBV2 and TRBJ2-1, with 8 bases that match TRBD1. Germline V gene lookup returns CDR1 SNHLY and CDR2 FYNNEI. The trim removed 7 bases at V and 8 bases at J, leaving 7 bases unmatched. This CDR3 contains 13 residues. This CDR3 reads CASTEDRDDEQFF. CDR3 in DNA: TGTGCCAGCACTGAGGACAGGGACGATGAGCAGTTCTTC.

V and J are TRBV2 and TRBJ2-3; 8 bases align to TRBD2. Trimming cost V 7 bases and J 5 bases; bases outside gene matches: 20. The CDR3 totals 18 residues. Germline values: CDR1 SNHLY, CDR2 FYNNEI. DNA for the CDR3: TGTGCCAGCACAGTGATCTGGACTAGCCTTTTGGAGGGAGATACGCAGTATTTT. Its protein is CASTVIWTSLLEGDTQYF.

CDR3 in DNA: TGTGCCAGCAGTTTATATCCCCCTTCACACAGGGGGTGGGGGGGGTACTTC. Translation: CASSLYPPSHRGWGGYF. The chain combines TRBV28 with TRBJ2-7; perhaps TRBD1 as D (8 bases). Germline V gene data show CDR1 as MDHEN and CDR2 as SYDVKM. This CDR3 spans 17 amino acids. V lost 1 base to trimming and J lost 12 bases, with 28 bases between them.

CDR3 residues: CASSPAIGYTF. The CDR3 region has the DNA TGTGCCAGCAGCCCAGCGATTGGCTACACCTTC. The chain carries TRBV7-2 and TRBJ1-2; D unresolved. The germline V gene encodes CDR1 SGHTA and CDR2 FQGNSA. Trimming shortened V by 5 bases and J by 7 bases, and 8 bases separated the two germline ends. There are 11 residues in the CDR3.

CDR3 nucleotides: TGTGCCAGTAGTAGCCAGGGGCGGTACAATGAGCAGTTCTTC. Encoded protein: CASSSQGRYNEQFF. The genes are TRBV19 and TRBJ2-1; maybe TRBD1 (6 bases). V lost 4 bases and J 4 bases, leaving 11 bases between the germline ends. The CDR3 is made up of 14 amino acids. Germline-derived CDR1 and CDR2 are LNHDA and SQIVND (reference sequence).

The chain uses TRBV7-9 and TRBJ1-1, with 7 bases that match TRBD1. The germline CDR1 and CDR2 sequences are SEHNR and FQNEAQ (reference sequence). Unmatched junction bases numbered 1, after V lost 5 bases and J lost 1 base. The CDR3 totals 13 residues. CDR3 sequence reads: CASSQGGNTEAFF. The CDR3, as DNA: TGTGCCAGCAGCCAGGGGGGGAACACTGAAGCTTTCTTT.

The chain joins TRBV19 to TRBJ1-1; 10 nucleotides agree with TRBD1. V lost 8 bases to trimming and J lost 7 bases; unmatched junction nucleotides: 4. This CDR3 comprises 12 residues. Looked up from germline, CDR1 is LNHDA and CDR2 is SQIVND (reference sequence). The CDR3 loop is CASRTGGGEAFF. The DNA for the CDR3 is TGTGCCAGTCGGACAGGGGGTGGTGAAGCTTTCTTT.

The chain is built from TRBV7-3 and TRBJ2-1, with D possibly TRBD2 on 5 matching bases. From germline, CDR1 is SGHTA and CDR2 FQGTGA. The V end lost 5 bases, the J end lost 1 base, and 9 bases lay between the germline ends. The CDR3 consists of 14 residues. The CDR3 spells CASSPTRSYNEQFF. The CDR3 DNA reads TGTGCCAGCAGCCCTACTAGGTCCTACAATGAGCAGTTCTTC.

This clone was detected only once. The J gene is TRBJ1-1, the V gene TRBV5-6; 7 bases are shared with TRBD1. The CDR3 runs 16 residues. Per germline, CDR1 SGHDT and CDR2 YYEEEE. J lost 5 bases, V lost 0 bases, and 10 bases had no gene match. The CDR3 sequence: CASSLVSPGGQTEAFF. The CDR3 DNA is TGTGCCAGCAGCTTGGTGTCCCCAGGGGGGCAGACTGAAGCTTTCTTT.

The chain couples TRBV3-1 (or the pseudogene TRBV3-2) to TRBJ2-7, with 8 bases matching TRBD1. The V and J ends lost 1 base and 3 bases, in that order; junction bases with no gene match: 8. In germline, CDR1 is LGHDT, CDR2 YNNKEL (reference sequence). The CDR3 has 16 amino acids. CDR3 DNA: TGTGCCAGCAGCCAAGTAGGGGGACAGGAGCTCTACGAGCAGTACTTC. Amino acids: CASSQVGGQELYEQYF.

V is TRBV11-3 and J is TRBJ2-5, with TRBD2 matching over 11 bases. The junction had 13 bases not matched to a gene; V was cut back by 4 bases and J by 9 bases. CDR1 SGHNT and CDR2 YENEEA come from the germline V gene. This CDR3 spans 16 amino acids. The CDR3 here is CASSSRDGTSGRAQYF. In nucleotides, the CDR3 is TGTGCCAGCAGCTCTAGAGACGGGACTAGCGGTCGGGCCCAGTACTTC.

The chain joins TRBV9 to TRBJ1-6; D might be TRBD1 (6 bases). This CDR3 is built from 16 residues. V gave up 0 bases and J gave up 10 bases, with 17 bases separating them. In germline, CDR1 is SGDLS, CDR2 YYNGEE. The CDR3 reads CASSVDSGVSFSPLHF. Here the CDR3 DNA reads TGTGCCAGCAGCGTAGACTCAGGGGTCTCATTCTCACCCCTCCACTTT.

The gene calls are TRBV5-1 and TRBJ2-2; weak D call: TRBD1 (5 bases). Germline V gives CDR1 SGHRS, CDR2 YFSETQ. Trimming shortened V by 4 bases and J by 5 bases, and 18 bases separated the two germline ends. The CDR3 contains 16 residues. The CDR3 sequence: CASSVQLQGITGELFF. As DNA, the CDR3 is TGCGCCAGCAGCGTACAACTTCAGGGAATAACCGGGGAGCTGTTTTTT.

This clone turned up a few times. The J gene is TRBJ1-4, the V gene TRBV11-2; D is possibly TRBD1 (6 bases). The V end lost 4 bases, the J end lost 10 bases, and 22 bases lay between the germline ends. This CDR3 has 16 residues. The germline V gene has CDR1 SGHAT and CDR2 FQNNGV. The CDR3 coding sequence is TGTGCCAGCAGCTCATCTGAAAACAGGGCCCGAGGAAAACTGTTTTTT. Translating gives CASSSSENRARGKLFF. Using reference TRBV11-2 and TRBJ1-4 for the parts outside the CDR3, the full variable domain is EAGVAQSPRYKIIEKRQSVAFWCNPISGHATLYWYQQILGQGPKLLIQFQNNGVVDDSQLPKDRFSAERLKGVDSTLKIQPAKLEDSAVYLCASSSSENRARGKLFFGSGTQLSVL.

The chain joins TRBV24-1 to TRBJ2-2; 12 positions match TRBD2. Germline-derived CDR1 and CDR2 are KGHDR and SFDVKD. Losses at the gene ends were 10 bases for V and 5 bases for J; bases not matched to a gene: 4. The CDR3 length is 14 residues. The chain's CDR3 is CATSSGRATGELFF. The CDR3 nucleotides read TGTGCCACATCTAGCGGGAGGGCGACCGGGGAGCTGTTTTTT.

This rearrangement joins TRBV18 to TRBJ2-1, with 8 bases lining up with TRBD2. The CDR3 is 17 residues long. Trimming took 3 bases from V and 0 from J; bases not matched to a gene: 7. The germline V gene has CDR1 KGHSH and CDR2 LQKENI. CDR3 residues: CASSPSSGGPSYNEQFF. The CDR3, as DNA: TGTGCCAGCTCACCGTCGAGCGGGGGCCCCTCCTACAATGAGCAGTTCTTC. Filled out from reference TRBV18 and TRBJ2-1, the complete variable domain reads NAGVMQNPRHLVRRRGQEARLRCSPMKGHSHVYWYRQLPEEGLKFMVYLQKENIIDESGMPKERFSAEFPKEGPSILRIQQVVRGDSAAYFCASSPSSGGPSYNEQFFGPGTRLTVL.

The chain is built from TRBV27 and TRBJ1-1, with D unclear. The V end lost 5 bases, the J end lost 0 bases, and 10 bases lay between the germline ends. The CDR3 totals 14 residues. Looked up from germline, CDR1 is MNHEY and CDR2 is SMNVEV (reference sequence). The CDR3 DNA is TGTGCCAGCAGTCTGACTCCTATGAACACTGAAGCTTTCTTT. This translates into CASSLTPMNTEAFF.

J is TRBJ2-5 and V is TRBV16, with a tentative D call TRBD1 (7 bases). Trimming took off 2 bases at V and 5 bases at J, with 15 bases between the two ends. The CDR3 covers 15 residues. Germline CDR1 KGHSY, CDR2 FQNENV. CDR3 bases: TGTGCCAGCAGCCAAGGCAGGGGGAGGCCGGAGACCCAGTACTTC. Translated: CASSQGRGRPETQYF.

The V and J genes are TRBV24-1 and TRBJ1-1; 7 bases fit TRBD1. Germline V gene data show CDR1 as KGHDR and CDR2 as SFDVKD. V shed 9 bases, J shed 5 bases, and the junction held 11 bases outside the gene matches. CDR3 size: 14 residues. The CDR3 is CATQGQRPGTEAFF. CDR3 nucleotide sequence: TGTGCCACCCAGGGACAGCGGCCGGGTACTGAAGCTTTCTTT.

This sequence joins TRBV3-1 (or the pseudogene TRBV3-2) and TRBJ1-3; D perhaps matches TRBD1 (5 bases). Trimming left V 3 bases short and J 2 bases short, with 11 bases between. This CDR3 is built from 15 residues. Germline values: CDR1 LGHDT, CDR2 YNNKEL (reference sequence). CDR3 DNA sequence: TGTGCCAGCAGCCAGGGGCCTCAGGCTGGAAACACCATATATTTT. This sequence encodes CASSQGPQAGNTIYF.

The rearrangement joins TRBV24-1 to TRBJ2-3; D possibly corresponds to TRBD2 (5 bases). The CDR3 length is 13 residues. The germline V and J ends were trimmed by 6 bases and 10 bases, with 16 bases remaining between them. Germline assignment: CDR1 KGHDR and CDR2 SFDVKD. CDR3 DNA: TGTGCCACCAGTCCGGGGAGTCGCGGTGCGCAGTATTTT. It yields the protein CATSPGSRGAQYF.

This sequence joins TRBV27 and TRBJ2-2; D is unresolved. Germline CDR1 MNHEY, CDR2 SMNVEV (reference sequence). The CDR3 is 11 residues long. The germline V and J ends were trimmed by 6 bases and 5 bases, with 4 bases remaining between them. CDR3 region: CASSRTGELFF. Written as DNA, the CDR3 is TGTGCCAGCAGCCGTACCGGGGAGCTGTTTTTT.

The chain links TRBV13 to TRBJ1-1; D ambiguous. The CDR3 is 15 residues long. CDR1 and CDR2 (germline): PRHDT, FYEKMQ (reference sequence). The V end lost 1 base, the J end lost 3 bases, and 12 bases lay between the germline ends. DNA for the CDR3: TGTGCCAGCAGCTTAGATCCGGGGATAGACACTGAAGCTTTCTTT. It yields the protein CASSLDPGIDTEAFF.